This T cell receptor beta chain was recovered during a study of blood T cell repertoires in COVID-19. For the study at large: Samples representing acute and convalescent COVID-19 were sourced from the United States, Italy and Spain. Sample material is recorded as cDNA or gDNA derived from T cells, B-cell-depleted T cells, or PBMCs.

The V gene's germline CDR1 is SQVTM and CDR2 ANQGSEA. The length of the CDR3 is 13 residues. The V and J ends lost 6 bases and 10 bases respectively, with 19 bases between them. Per the original methods: Using reference gene primer amplification, nucleated cell counts were estimated. Here immunoSEQ multiplex PCR was the method, and the copy in TCRdb shows in-frame clones only, minus some. That table furnishes V, J and clone size, whereas the DNA furnished D and trimming. The sample has tens of thousands of clones; about 74% are singletons. The chain employs TRBV29-1 and TRBJ1-5, with D possibly TRBD1 on 6 matching bases. Material for sequencing was peripheral blood. The TCR was taken from a woman aged 80 or over with acute or convalescent COVID-19. The CDR3 DNA reads as TGCAGCGTCAAAGAACAGGGTGGGGGACCCCAGCATTTT. Protein product: CSVKEQGGGPQHF.